These T cell receptor beta chains were read from a single sample in a study of shared clonotypes between healthy human individuals. Repertoires were generated with immunoSEQ multiplex PCR, while TCRdb's copy carries only in-frame clones and drops some. The table shows some 1.1 million clones, with about 80% occurring only once. The sequencing sample was made of memory CD4+ T cells from PBMCs. The receptors derive from a man aged 18 to 30 in good health. Some clones in this sample may be carry-over from other donors' samples. The CDR3 runs from the conserved cysteine through the conserved F or W. A D gene is named only where the DNA matches it firmly. Clone size is given for some rows only: seen once, a few or many times, or a class if the clone is expanded.

clone size	V gene	D gene	J gene	CDR3 DNA	CDR3 protein
-	TRBV5-1	-	TRBJ2-2	TGCGCCAGCAGCTTTCCCCTTGACACCGGGGAGCTGTTTTTT	CASSFPLDTGELFF
-	TRBV9	-	TRBJ1-2	TGTGCCAGCAGCCTGGAGGGCTATGGCTACACCTTC	CASSLEGYGYTF
-	TRBV27	-	TRBJ1-2	TGTGCCAGCGGGTCCTCCATCGGGACATACTATGGCTACACCTTC	CASGSSIGTYYGYTF
-	TRBV6-5	-	TRBJ2-1	TGTGCCAGCAGTTACATGGGAGTGGAGTTCTTC	CASSYMGVEFF
many	TRBV5-1	TRBD1	TRBJ2-7	TGCGCCAGCAGCAGATCCGGGACAGGGGCCTACGAGCAGTACTTC	CASSRSGTGAYEQYF
-	TRBV15	TRBD2	TRBJ2-7	TGTGCCACCAGCAGAGTGGCCAGCGGGAGATTTTACGAGCAGTACTTC	CATSRVASGRFYEQYF
-	TRBV11-2	-	TRBJ1-1	TGTGCCAGCAGCTGGTTACTTATTTCATCCAGGGGCACTGAAGCTTTCTTT	CASSWLLISSRGTEAFF
-	TRBV19	-	TRBJ2-1	TGTGCCAGTAGTATCCTTTGGGGAAGGGTCAATGAGCAGTTCTTC	CASSILWGRVNEQFF
-	TRBV5-4	-	TRBJ2-3	TGTGCCAGCAGCTTACTAGCCACAGATACGCAGTATTTT	CASSLLATDTQYF
-	TRBV29-1	TRBD2	TRBJ2-3	TGCAGCGTTGTCGAACTAGCGGGAGTGAGCACAGATACGCAGTATTTT	CSVVELAGVSTDTQYF
-	TRBV4-1	-	TRBJ1-5	TGCGCCAGCAGCCCAAAACTTACCGGGTCATATTATCAGCCCCAGCATTTT	CASSPKLTGSYYQPQHF
once	TRBV5-4	TRBD1	TRBJ2-7	TGTGCCAGCAGCACCCGGGACAGGGACGACGAGCAGTACTTC	CASSTRDRDDEQYF
-	TRBV28	TRBD1	TRBJ1-1	TGTGCCAGCAGCCGTATCGGACAGGGAAACACTGAAGCTTTCTTT	CASSRIGQGNTEAFF
-	TRBV5-4	TRBD1	TRBJ2-6	TGTGCCAGCAGTGGGACAGGAGTTCGCTCTGGGGCCAACGTCCTGACTTTC	CASSGTGVRSGANVLTF
-	TRBV28	TRBD1	TRBJ1-5	TGTGCCAGCAGCAGACAGGGGGCATACAATCAGCCCCAGCATTTT	CASSRQGAYNQPQHF
-	TRBV27	TRBD1	TRBJ1-5	TGTGCCAGCAGTTTATTCGCGGGACAGGGTTATCAGCCCCAGCATTTT	CASSLFAGQGYQPQHF
few	TRBV28	-	TRBJ1-5	TGTGCCAGCAGGAGGGAAAGAGGCCAGCCCCAGCATTTT	CASRRERGQPQHF
-	TRBV5-1	-	TRBJ2-7	TGCGCCAGCAGGGATGGAGCAACTAACGAGCAGTACTTC	CASRDGATNEQYF
-	TRBV7-8	-	TRBJ1-3	TGTGCCGGCAGACTCCAGGGATCTGGAAACACCATATATTTT	CAGRLQGSGNTIYF
-	TRBV25-1	TRBD1	TRBJ1-1	TGTGCCAGCAGTTCACGGACAGGGGCCCACACTGAAGCTTTCTTT	CASSSRTGAHTEAFF
-	TRBV11-3	-	TRBJ2-2	TGTGCCAGCAGCTTAGGGGGTATTGAAGGGGAGCTGTTTTTT	CASSLGGIEGELFF
-	TRBV6-6	-	TRBJ2-2	TGTGCCAGCAGTTTCCTCGCCGACTCCACCGGGGAGCTGTTTTTT	CASSFLADSTGELFF
-	TRBV28	-	TRBJ2-7	TGTGCCAGCAGTTTGGGTCGGTACTCCTACGAGCAGTACTTC	CASSLGRYSYEQYF
-	TRBV7-9	-	TRBJ2-7	TGTGCCAGCAGCTTAAATGATTGGGGGGACTCCTACGAGCAGTACTTC	CASSLNDWGDSYEQYF
-	TRBV5-4	TRBD2	TRBJ2-7	TGTGCCAGCACCAACGCCGGGGCTAGCGGGAGGCGGGAGCAGTACTTC	CASTNAGASGRREQYF
-	TRBV29-1	TRBD1	TRBJ2-3	TGCAGCGTTGAAGATCCCCAGGGGGCTACAGATACGCAGTATTTT	CSVEDPQGATDTQYF
-	TRBV7-3	-	TRBJ2-6	TGTGCCAGCAGCACAACTGGGGGAACTGGGGCCAACGTCCTGACTTTC	CASSTTGGTGANVLTF
-	TRBV6-5	TRBD2	TRBJ2-7	TGTGCCAGCAGTTCGGGGACTAGCGGGAGTTTTTACGAGCAGTACTTC	CASSSGTSGSFYEQYF
-	TRBV6-1	-	TRBJ1-6	TGTGCCAGCAGTGAAGACGTCAGGGAATCCTCACCCCTCCACTTT	CASSEDVRESSPLHF
-	TRBV5-1	-	TRBJ2-1	TGCGCCAGCACCTGGGGCAGGGGCCTCGGGGAGCAGTTCTTC	CASTWGRGLGEQFF
few	TRBV5-1	-	TRBJ1-1	TGCGCCAGCAGCTTGAAGCGGGACACTGAAGCTTTCTTT	CASSLKRDTEAFF
-	TRBV7-3	-	TRBJ2-7	TGTGCCAGCAGCTTAGGGCAGGGCCTATCCTACGAGCAGTACTTC	CASSLGQGLSYEQYF
-	TRBV27	-	TRBJ1-5	TGTGCCAGCAGTTATCTGGGGACGGGTAATCAGCCCCAGCATTTT	CASSYLGTGNQPQHF
-	TRBV7-2	TRBD2	TRBJ2-7	TGTGCCAGCAGCCCAAGGGGACTAGCGGGAGACAGTGGGAGCTACGAGCAGTACTTC	CASSPRGLAGDSGSYEQYF
-	TRBV11-1	-	TRBJ1-2	TGTGCCAGCAGCCCCCAGGGCCCGCGCGGCTATGGCTACACCTTC	CASSPQGPRGYGYTF